Below, 19 T cell receptor beta chains from the same sample are listed, as sequenced in a study of a mutant IDH1 vaccine in newly diagnosed glioma (dated by TCRdb to about 2021). These receptors' antigens are unknown. Per the publication, the time point label means: week 5, during vaccination. A 20-mer mutant IDH1 peptide at 300 micrograms in Montanide made up each vaccine dose, which was injected subcutaneously together with topical imiquimod. Libraries were built with the immunoSEQ multiplex PCR assay. TCRdb holds this immuneACCESS table with in-frame rearrangements only. Some clones are missing; in checked studies, unresolved V genes explain under half, and the rest has no known cause. For this sample the table gives 30,000 to 45,000 clones, of which just over 90% were detected only once. Over 2% of the sample is taken by the ten largest. The material was PBMCs, obtained from a glioma patient whose treatment included an IDH1 peptide vaccine. All receptors derive from a man aged 50-59 years with glioma.

The sample holds one count of this clone. The chain couples TRBV9 to TRBJ2-2, with 8 bases that match TRBD2. The length of the CDR3 is 15 residues. Germline CDR1 SGDLS, CDR2 YYNGEE. V lost 2 bases and J lost 3; bases outside the gene matches: 3. CDR3 DNA: TGTGCCAGCAGCGTTAGCGGGACACACACCGGGGAGCTGTTTTTT. Amino acids: CASSVSGTHTGELFF. Filled out from reference TRBV9 and TRBJ2-2, the complete variable domain reads DSGVTQTPKHLITATGQRVTLRCSPRSGDLSVYWYQQSLDQGLQFLIQYYNGEERAKGNILERFSAQQFPDLHSELNLSSLELGDSALYFCASSVSGTHTGELFFGEGSRLTVL.

The chain joins TRBV28 to TRBJ2-7; D may match TRBD1 or TRBD2 (5 bases each). V shed 5 bases and J shed 0 bases, with 14 bases lying between them. CDR3 length: 15 residues. Germline V gene data show CDR1 as MDHEN and CDR2 as SYDVKM. DNA of the CDR3: TGTGCCAGCAGTGGCCCGGGGCAGATCTCCTACGAGCAGTACTTC. Amino acids: CASSGPGQISYEQYF.

This chain links TRBV6-1 with TRBJ1-2; TRBD1 agrees at 7 bases. Germline CDR1 and CDR2: MNHNS and SASEGT. J lost 8 bases, V lost 4 bases, and 7 bases had no gene match. The CDR3 runs 13 residues. The DNA for the CDR3 is TGTGCCAGCAGTGTAACCGGGACAGCGGGCTACACCTTC. Amino acids: CASSVTGTAGYTF.

This chain links TRBV6-6 with TRBJ1-6, with TRBD1 as a possible D gene (5 bases). Germline CDR1 reads MNHNY; CDR2 reads SVGAGI (reference sequence). The CDR3 length is 14 residues. Deletions cut 6 bases from V and 11 bases from J, with 17 bases between. The CDR3 DNA is TGTGCCAGCAGGTCCCCGGGGCCGAAGGCACCCCTCCACTTT. It specifies CASRSPGPKAPLHF.

The rearrangement joins TRBV10-3 to TRBJ2-7, with a tentative D call TRBD1 (7 bases). The CDR3 covers 15 residues. V lost 2 bases to trimming and J lost 1 base, with 12 bases between them. CDR1 is ENHRY, CDR2 SYGVKD, per germline. The chain's CDR3 is CAISEPGGRSYEQYF. The CDR3 coding sequence is TGTGCCATCAGTGAGCCAGGGGGGAGGTCCTACGAGCAGTACTTC.

CDR3 loop: CASSPRASGYTDTQYF. The CDR3 nucleotides read TGTGCCAGCAGCCCCCGGGCAAGCGGGTACACAGATACGCAGTATTTT. The chain joins TRBV4-2 to TRBJ2-3; TRBD2 might be the D (6 bases). V shed 4 bases and J shed 2 bases, with 16 bases lying between them. CDR1 is LGHNA and CDR2 is YNFKEQ in the germline V gene. The CDR3 extends over 16 amino acids.

The chain recombines TRBV6-5 with TRBJ2-2; D assignment may be TRBD1 or TRBD2 (5 bases each). Trimming shortened V by 6 bases and J by 4 bases, and 15 bases separated the two germline ends. CDR3 length: 15 residues. Germline V gives CDR1 MNHEY, CDR2 SVGAGI. In nucleotides, the CDR3 is TGTGCCAGCAGGTTTATAGGGGCGGGCACCGGGGAGCTGTTTTTT. It encodes CASRFIGAGTGELFF.

The chain is built from TRBV6-1 and TRBJ2-7, with D possibly being TRBD1 (5 bases). Trimming removed 6 bases at V and 5 bases at J, with 14 bases between. CDR1 and CDR2 (germline): MNHNS, SASEGT. The CDR3 totals 13 residues. CDR3 amino acids: CASRNRAGNEQYF. In nucleotides, the CDR3 is TGTGCCAGCAGAAATAGGGCAGGGAACGAGCAGTACTTC.

The rearrangement links TRBV19 to TRBJ2-7, with unresolved D. In germline, CDR1 is LNHDA, CDR2 SQIVND (reference sequence). V was cut by 1 base and J by 3 bases, with 7 bases left in between. This CDR3 has 13 residues. The CDR3 DNA reads TGTGCCAGTAGTATAGTCGGCGGCTACGAGCAGTACTTC. Translating it yields CASSIVGGYEQYF.

This chain joins TRBV29-1 and TRBJ1-5; 8 nucleotides agree with TRBD1. J lost 2 bases, V lost 4 bases, and 7 bases had no gene match. The germline V gene has CDR1 SQVTM and CDR2 ANQGSEA. There are 15 residues in the CDR3. The CDR3 spells CSVVISGQGNQPQHF. The DNA of the CDR3 is TGCAGCGTTGTAATTTCGGGACAGGGCAATCAGCCCCAGCATTTT.

The genes are TRBV30 and TRBJ2-1, with D uncertain. The germline V gene encodes CDR1 GTSNPN and CDR2 SVGIG (reference sequence). This CDR3 comprises 14 residues. Deletions cut 0 bases from V and 1 base from J, with 7 bases between. The chain's CDR3 is CAWSVGTSYNEQFF. In DNA, the CDR3 is TGTGCCTGGAGTGTTGGTACATCCTACAATGAGCAGTTCTTC.

The chain is built from TRBV6-5 and TRBJ2-7, with D unclear. Germline V gene data show CDR1 as MNHEY and CDR2 as SVGAGI. Trimming removed 5 bases from V and 10 bases from J, with 15 bases in between. The CDR3 runs to 12 residues. The CDR3 DNA sequence: TGTGCCAGCAGTACGGACGGAGCGATACAGTACTTC. Encoded protein: CASSTDGAIQYF.

J is TRBJ2-1 and V is TRBV9; 9 bases align to TRBD2. The CDR3 has 14 residues. V lost 0 bases, J lost 10 bases, and 5 bases stayed unmatched. The germline V gene has CDR1 SGDLS and CDR2 YYNGEE. The CDR3 reads CASSVVASGAEQFF. CDR3 coding DNA: TGTGCCAGCAGCGTAGTGGCTAGCGGGGCCGAGCAGTTCTTC. The complete variable domain, with remaining parts taken from reference TRBV9 and TRBJ2-1, reads DSGVTQTPKHLITATGQRVTLRCSPRSGDLSVYWYQQSLDQGLQFLIQYYNGEERAKGNILERFSAQQFPDLHSELNLSSLELGDSALYFCASSVVASGAEQFFGPGTRLTVL.

The chain employs TRBV9 and TRBJ1-5; D gene ambiguous. Germline V gene lookup returns CDR1 SGDLS and CDR2 YYNGEE. Trimming removed 5 bases from V and 1 base from J, with 7 bases in between. This CDR3 contains 13 residues. CDR3 DNA: TGTGCCAGCAGTGCCGTGAGCAATCAGCCCCAGCATTTT. Its protein is CASSAVSNQPQHF.

V usage is TRBV19 and J usage is TRBJ1-6; no reliable D call. From germline, CDR1 is LNHDA and CDR2 SQIVND (reference sequence). Trimming left V 5 bases short and J 3 bases short, with 20 bases between. The CDR3 is made up of 18 amino acids. DNA for the CDR3: TGTGCCAGTAGTCCCGCCCCCGCGGGAACAATCTATAATTCACCCCTCCACTTT. Its translation is CASSPAPAGTIYNSPLHF.

This chain connects TRBV19 to TRBJ2-1; tentatively, D is TRBD1 (5 bases). Germline CDR1 and CDR2: LNHDA and SQIVND (reference sequence). V gave up 3 bases and J gave up 9 bases, with 18 bases separating them. There are 15 residues in the CDR3. CDR3 sequence: CASSILPRVVGEQFF. The DNA for the CDR3 is TGTGCCAGTAGTATTCTCCCCAGGGTGGTAGGTGAGCAGTTCTTC.

The V gene is TRBV4-3, the J gene TRBJ1-4; TRBD1 is a possible D gene (5 bases). This CDR3 region has 14 residues. V was pared by 4 bases and J by 5 bases, with 11 bases between. Germline loops: CDR1 LGHNA, CDR2 YSLEER. The CDR3 sequence: CASSPGTLNEKLFF. The DNA of the CDR3 is TGCGCCAGCAGCCCCGGGACCTTGAATGAAAAACTGTTTTTT.

The genes are TRBV7-2 and TRBJ2-7; 9 bases align to TRBD1. The J segment lost 3 bases and the V segment lost 3 bases, leaving 6 bases of the junction unmatched. The CDR3 contains 15 residues. Per germline, CDR1 SGHTA and CDR2 FQGNSA. The chain's CDR3 is CASSLAGQGGYEQYF. CDR3 bases: TGTGCCAGCAGCTTGGCGGGACAGGGTGGCTACGAGCAGTACTTC.

This clone showed up just a few times. One end of the junction does not line up with germline, which may come from a read error. The chain recombines TRBV19 with TRBJ1-5; TRBD1 might be the D (6 bases). The germline gives CDR1 LNHDA, CDR2 SQIVND (reference sequence). The CDR3 runs to 14 residues. The CDR3 region has the DNA TGTGCCAGTAATATACGGGACACGAATCAGCCCCAGCATTTT. Translating it yields CASNIRDTNQPQHF.